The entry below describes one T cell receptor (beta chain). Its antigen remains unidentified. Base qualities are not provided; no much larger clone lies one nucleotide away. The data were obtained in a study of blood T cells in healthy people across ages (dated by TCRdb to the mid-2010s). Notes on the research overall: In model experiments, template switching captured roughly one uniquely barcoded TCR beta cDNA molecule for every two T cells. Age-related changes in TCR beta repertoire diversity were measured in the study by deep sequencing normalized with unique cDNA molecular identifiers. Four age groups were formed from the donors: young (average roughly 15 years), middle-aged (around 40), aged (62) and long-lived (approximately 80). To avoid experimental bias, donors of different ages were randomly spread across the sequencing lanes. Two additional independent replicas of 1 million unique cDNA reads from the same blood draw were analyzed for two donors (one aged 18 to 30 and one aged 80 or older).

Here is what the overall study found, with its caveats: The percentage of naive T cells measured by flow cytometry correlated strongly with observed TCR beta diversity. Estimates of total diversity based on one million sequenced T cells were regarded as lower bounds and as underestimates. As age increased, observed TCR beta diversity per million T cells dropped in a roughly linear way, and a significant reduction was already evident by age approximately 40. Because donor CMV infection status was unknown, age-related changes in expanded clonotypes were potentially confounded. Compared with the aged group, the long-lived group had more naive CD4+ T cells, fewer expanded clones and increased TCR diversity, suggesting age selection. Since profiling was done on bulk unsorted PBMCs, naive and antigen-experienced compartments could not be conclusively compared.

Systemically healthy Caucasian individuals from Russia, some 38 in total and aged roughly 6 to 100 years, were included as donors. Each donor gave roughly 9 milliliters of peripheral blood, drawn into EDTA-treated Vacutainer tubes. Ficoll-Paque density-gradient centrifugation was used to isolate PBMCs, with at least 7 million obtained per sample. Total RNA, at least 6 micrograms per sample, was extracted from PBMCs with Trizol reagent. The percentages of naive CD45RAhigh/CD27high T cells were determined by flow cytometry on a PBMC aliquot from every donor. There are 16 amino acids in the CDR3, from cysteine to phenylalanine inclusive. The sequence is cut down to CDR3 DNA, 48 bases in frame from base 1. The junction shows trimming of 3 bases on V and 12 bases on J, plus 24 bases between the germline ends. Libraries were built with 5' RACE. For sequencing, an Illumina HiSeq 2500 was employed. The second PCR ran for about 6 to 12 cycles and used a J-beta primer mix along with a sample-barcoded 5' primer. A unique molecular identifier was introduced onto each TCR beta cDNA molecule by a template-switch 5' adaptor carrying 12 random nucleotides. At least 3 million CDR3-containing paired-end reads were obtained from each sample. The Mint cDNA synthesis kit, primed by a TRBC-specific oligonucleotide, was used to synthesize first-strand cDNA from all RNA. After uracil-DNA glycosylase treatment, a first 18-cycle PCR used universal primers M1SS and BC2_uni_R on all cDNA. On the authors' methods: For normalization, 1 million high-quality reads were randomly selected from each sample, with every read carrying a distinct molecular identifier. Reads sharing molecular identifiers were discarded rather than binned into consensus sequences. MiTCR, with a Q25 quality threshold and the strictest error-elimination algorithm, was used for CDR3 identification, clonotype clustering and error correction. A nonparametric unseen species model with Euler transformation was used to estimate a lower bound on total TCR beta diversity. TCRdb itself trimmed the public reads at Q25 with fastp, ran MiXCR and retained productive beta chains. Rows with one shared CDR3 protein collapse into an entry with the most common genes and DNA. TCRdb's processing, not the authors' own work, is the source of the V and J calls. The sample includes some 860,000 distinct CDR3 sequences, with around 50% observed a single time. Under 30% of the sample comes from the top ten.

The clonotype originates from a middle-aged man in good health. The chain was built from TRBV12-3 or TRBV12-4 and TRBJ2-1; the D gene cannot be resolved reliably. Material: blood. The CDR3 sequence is CASSFRESMPRFRQFF. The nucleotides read TGTGCCAGCAGTTTCCGAGAGAGCATGCCACGTTTTAGGCAGTTCTTC.